The sequence of this T cell receptor beta chain was determined in a study of blood T cells in healthy people across ages. This CDR3 has 18 residues. The J segment lost 6 bases and the V segment lost 4 bases, leaving 16 bases of the junction unmatched. CDR1 and CDR2 (germline): SGHRS, YFSETQ. Total RNA, at least 6 micrograms per sample, was extracted from PBMCs. The use of a sample-barcoded 5' primer and a J-beta primer mix characterized a second PCR of roughly 6 to 11 cycles. TCRdb re-analysed the 5' RACE reads in MiXCR, keeping a single row per CDR3 protein. There are roughly 640,000 distinct CDR3 sequences in the sample; approximately 30% occur only once, and 15% to 17% lies in the top ten. This clonotype was seen a handful of times.

The chain employs TRBV5-1 and TRBJ2-2, with 9 bases identical to TRBD2. Sequences were obtained from blood. The sequence was collected from a woman older than 75 in good health. The CDR3 protein is CASSPMGGGARTAGELFF. CDR3 in DNA: TGCGCCAGCAGCCCGATGGGCGGGGGGGCGAGGACCGCCGGGGAGCTGTTTTTT.